Shown below are 5 T cell receptor beta chains from a single sample sequenced in a study of cytomegalovirus exposure and HLA in healthy donors. The PCR ran on 60 Vbeta and 13 Jbeta primers. Produced via immunoSEQ multiplex PCR; TCRdb's table is partial and in-frame only. This repertoire includes tens of thousands of clones. What was sequenced was PBMCs. These receptor sequences come from a young man in good health and CMV-seropositive.

This chain joins TRBV5-1 and TRBJ2-7; 8 nucleotides agree with TRBD2. This CDR3 spans 13 amino acids. J gave up 4 bases and V 6 bases, and 6 bases lay outside the gene matches. CDR1 SGHRS and CDR2 YFSETQ come from the germline V gene. The CDR3 loop reads CASKRGGGYEQYF. The CDR3 DNA reads as TGCGCCAGCAAACGGGGGGGCGGTTACGAGCAGTACTTC.

The chain employs TRBV7-3 and TRBJ2-1; TRBD2 aligns across 9 bases. Trimming cost V 5 bases and J 15 bases; bases outside gene matches: 14. The CDR3 loop spans 14 amino acids. The germline CDR1 and CDR2 sequences are SGHTA and FQGTGA. CDR3 region: CASSPPGLAGVMFF. In DNA form, the CDR3 reads TGTGCCAGCAGCCCCCCGGGATTAGCGGGGGTAATGTTCTTC. The full variable domain, with the rest looked up from reference TRBV7-3 and TRBJ2-1, is GAGVSQTPSNKVTEKGKYVELRCDPISGHTALYWYRQSLGQGPEFLIYFQGTGAADDSGLPNDRFFAVRPEGSVSTLKIQRTERGDSAVYLCASSPPGLAGVMFFGPGTRLTVL.

The rearrangement links TRBV6-1 to TRBJ2-7; D may be TRBD1 (6 bases). V was shortened by 7 bases and J by 6 bases, with 13 bases between the two germline ends. From germline, CDR1 is MNHNS and CDR2 SASEGT. The CDR3 runs to 12 residues. The CDR3 sequence is CASTQGPSEQYF. The CDR3 DNA reads TGTGCCAGCACGCAGGGGCCCAGCGAGCAGTACTTC.

The V call is TRBV15, the J call TRBJ2-3, with D unresolved. Trimming stripped 0 bases from V and 0 bases from J, with 7 bases between. This CDR3 has 15 residues. The germline V gene has CDR1 LNHNV and CDR2 YYDKDF (reference sequence). The CDR3 DNA reads as TGTGCCACCAGCAGAGAGGAGTCTAGCACAGATACGCAGTATTTT. Translated: CATSREESSTDTQYF.

The chain recombines TRBV4-2 with TRBJ2-2, with 11 bases fitting TRBD2. V was clipped by 0 bases and J by 4 bases; unmatched bases: 10. The CDR3 extends over 19 amino acids. The germline V gene has CDR1 LGHNA and CDR2 YNFKEQ. CDR3 loop: CASSQEGLAGGQGTGELFF. CDR3 coding DNA: TGTGCCAGCAGCCAAGAAGGGCTAGCGGGGGGCCAGGGCACCGGGGAGCTGTTTTTT.